The 32 T cell receptor beta chains reported below all come from one sample, sequenced in a study of response to subunit inactivated influenza vaccine. One entry per CDR3 protein, called by TCRdb with MiXCR from the RT-PCR reads. The sample carries about 570,000 distinct CDR3 sequences, around 10% recorded once. These same data were also listed under a study on T cells expressing NK-cell markers. As reported in that work: 5'RACE template switching with UMIs generated TCR beta cDNA.

Source: PBMCs from blood, taken on the day of vaccination. The receptor set was obtained from a man over 45 who received an inactivated influenza vaccine.

The chain employs TRBV10-3 and TRBJ2-7, with 7 bases identical to TRBD2. J was trimmed by 2 bases and V by 3 bases; bases with no gene match: 4. The CDR3 has 14 residues. Germline V gene sequence: CDR1 ENHRY, CDR2 SYGVKD. CDR3 sequence (DNA): TGTGCCATCAGTGACCCTAGCGGAACCTACGAGCAGTACTTC. Its protein is CAISDPSGTYEQYF.

The chain joins TRBV28 to TRBJ2-1; possible D gene TRBD1, 5 bases. Trimming pared 3 bases from V and 2 bases from J, leaving 11 bases between. The length of the CDR3 is 15 residues. In germline, CDR1 is MDHEN, CDR2 SYDVKM. CDR3 coding DNA: TGTGCCAGCAGTTTCACAGGTTCCACCTACAATGAGCAGTTCTTC. It is translated as CASSFTGSTYNEQFF.

This clonotype showed up just a few times. This chain connects TRBV20-1 to TRBJ2-3; D is unclear. Germline V lookup: CDR1 DFQATT, CDR2 SNEGSKA (reference sequence). This CDR3 has 10 amino acids. V was pared by 2 bases and J by 5 bases, with 2 bases between. This CDR3 is CSARIDTQYF. CDR3 nucleotides: TGCAGTGCTAGAATAGATACGCAGTATTTT.

This chain links TRBV12-3 or TRBV12-4 with TRBJ2-1; weak D call: TRBD2 (5 bases). Trimming took off 0 bases at V and 8 bases at J, with 11 bases between the two ends. This CDR3 region has 14 residues. The DNA for the CDR3 is TGTGCCAGCAGTTTAGCACGGGGTCTAGATGAGCAGTTCTTC. It specifies CASSLARGLDEQFF.

The gene calls are TRBV2 and TRBJ1-1; D gene unclear. V lost 7 bases and J 5 bases, leaving 14 bases between the germline ends. Germline loops: CDR1 SNHLY, CDR2 FYNNEI. This CDR3 region has 13 residues. The CDR3 here is CASTSGEGTEAFF. In DNA, the CDR3 is TGTGCCAGCACGAGCGGGGAGGGTACTGAAGCTTTCTTT.

V gene TRBV28 combines with J gene TRBJ2-7, with 10 bases identical to TRBD2. The V and J ends lost 3 bases and 3 bases, in that order; junction bases with no gene match: 5. CDR3 length: 15 residues. Looked up from germline, CDR1 is MDHEN and CDR2 is SYDVKM. CDR3 in amino acids: CASSLLLAGGYEQYF. CDR3 nucleotides: TGTGCCAGCAGTTTGCTTTTAGCGGGAGGCTACGAGCAGTACTTC.

This sequence joins TRBV20-1 and TRBJ2-7, with TRBD2 matching 10 bases. V lost 0 bases to trimming and J lost 4 bases; unmatched junction nucleotides: 9. CDR3 size: 16 residues. Germline lookup yields CDR1 DFQATT and CDR2 SNEGSKA (reference sequence). CDR3 DNA sequence: TGCAGTGCTAGAGATTTCCTAGCGGGGGACACATACGAGCAGTACTTC. Translation gives CSARDFLAGDTYEQYF.

Many counts were recorded for this clonotype. The chain links TRBV29-1 to TRBJ2-3; 10 nucleotides match TRBD2. V lost 3 bases to trimming and J lost 4 bases; unmatched junction nucleotides: 7. The CDR3 covers 15 residues. Per germline, CDR1 SQVTM and CDR2 ANQGSEA. The CDR3 nucleotides read TGCAGCGTTGACCGCCTAGCGGGAGTATCAGATACGCAGTATTTT. Its protein is CSVDRLAGVSDTQYF.

A note on this clonotype: The CDR3 ends on some other residue instead of the conserved phenylalanine or tryptophan, so this is likely a read error. This sequence joins TRBV10-3 and TRBJ2-7; D may correspond to TRBD1 or TRBD2 (5 bases each). The germline CDR1 and CDR2 sequences are ENHRY and SYGVKD. This CDR3 is built from 14 residues. V was shortened by 5 bases and J by 1 base, with 12 bases between the two germline ends. The CDR3 is CAISRSRESYEQYL. CDR3 DNA: TGTGCCATCAGTAGGAGCAGGGAGTCCTACGAGCAGTACTTA.

This chain uses TRBV6-5 with TRBJ2-2; 11 nucleotides line up with TRBD1. The V segment lost 4 bases and the J segment 5 bases; nucleotides outside the gene matches: 6. In germline, CDR1 is MNHEY, CDR2 SVGAGI. The CDR3 spans 16 residues. The CDR3 reads CASSWGQGVYTGELFF. For the CDR3, the DNA is TGTGCCAGCAGTTGGGGACAGGGGGTTTATACCGGGGAGCTGTTTTTT.

The chain joins TRBV20-1 to TRBJ2-7, with TRBD2 identical over 9 bases. This CDR3 region has 15 residues. Germline-derived CDR1 and CDR2 are DFQATT and SNEGSKA (reference sequence). V lost 5 bases and J lost 6; bases outside the gene matches: 14. CDR3 sequence: CSAFPHSGSEREQYF. In DNA form, the CDR3 reads TGCAGTGCTTTTCCACATAGCGGGAGCGAACGCGAGCAGTACTTC.

This clonotype was counted many times. The chain couples TRBV28 to TRBJ2-5, with D possibly being TRBD2 (5 bases). V gave up 2 bases and J gave up 0 bases, with 19 bases separating them. Germline values: CDR1 MDHEN, CDR2 SYDVKM. This CDR3 spans 18 amino acids. The CDR3 loop is CASSLNMRQRNNQETQYF. The CDR3 DNA follows: TGTGCCAGCAGTTTAAATATGAGGCAGCGGAACAACCAAGAGACCCAGTACTTC.

This clonotype appeared many times. The CDR3 sequence is CASSHRNTGALTEAFF. CDR3 nucleotides: TGTGCCAGCAGCCACCGCAACACAGGGGCCCTCACTGAAGCTTTCTTT. The chain carries TRBV6-2 or TRBV6-3 and TRBJ1-1, with TRBD1 matching 7 bases. This CDR3 has 16 amino acids. The V segment lost 6 bases and the J segment 4 bases; nucleotides outside the gene matches: 14. Looked up from germline, CDR1 is MNHEY and CDR2 is SVGEGT.

V and J are TRBV5-1 and TRBJ2-7; D is unresolved. V lost 0 bases and J lost 5, with 12 bases in between. The length of the CDR3 is 14 residues. The germline CDR1 and CDR2 sequences are SGHRS and YFSETQ. In nucleotides, the CDR3 is TGCGCCAGCAGCTTGGCCGGAGACGTCGACGAGCAGTACTTC. Its protein product is CASSLAGDVDEQYF. Complete variable domain (other parts from reference TRBV5-1 and TRBJ2-7): KAGVTQTPRYLIKTRGQQVTLSCSPISGHRSVSWYQQTPGQGLQFLFEYFSETQRNKGNFPGRFSGRQFSNSRSEMNVSTLELGDSALYLCASSLAGDVDEQYFGPGTRLTVT.

This clonotype was detected ten times or more. This sequence joins TRBV10-2 and TRBJ2-1; maybe TRBD2 (5 bases). From germline, CDR1 is WSHSY and CDR2 SAAADI. V was pared by 4 bases and J by 3 bases, with 7 bases between. CDR3 length equals 13 residues. The CDR3 is CASSAGSYNEQFF. For the CDR3, the DNA is TGCGCCAGCAGTGCGGGAAGCTACAATGAGCAGTTCTTC.

This clonotype was counted a few times. The rearrangement uses TRBV5-6 and TRBJ1-1; D perhaps matches TRBD1 (6 bases). V was shortened by 0 bases and J by 1 base, with 13 bases between the two germline ends. CDR1 and CDR2 from the germline V gene are SGHDT and YYEEEE. This CDR3 comprises 16 residues. CDR3 region: CASSLGQEHGNTEAFF. The CDR3 nucleotides are TGTGCCAGCAGCTTGGGACAGGAGCATGGGAACACTGAAGCTTTCTTT. Variable domain in full (rest from reference TRBV5-6 and TRBJ1-1): DAGVTQSPTHLIKTRGQQVTLRCSPKSGHDTVSWYQQALGQGPQFIFQYYEEEERQRGNFPDRFSGHQFPNYSSELNVNALLLGDSALYLCASSLGQEHGNTEAFFGQGTRLTVV.

The rearrangement joins TRBV11-1 to TRBJ2-2, with a tentative D call TRBD2 (5 bases). The CDR3 contains 15 residues. Germline-derived CDR1 and CDR2 are SGHAT and FQDESV (reference sequence). The germline V and J ends were trimmed by 3 bases and 7 bases, with 15 bases remaining between them. CDR3 sequence: CASSLVALPDGELFF. CDR3 sequence (DNA): TGTGCCAGCAGCTTGGTAGCGCTACCCGACGGGGAGCTGTTTTTT.

This clonotype was picked up many times. This chain links TRBV15 with TRBJ2-2; possibly TRBD1 for D (6 bases). Germline V CDR1 and CDR2: LNHNV, YYDKDF (reference sequence). The germline V and J ends were trimmed by 0 bases and 0 bases, with 8 bases remaining between them. The CDR3 loop spans 16 amino acids. CDR3 bases: TGTGCCACCAGCAGAGAAACAGGGACGAACACCGGGGAGCTGTTTTTT. It is translated as CATSRETGTNTGELFF.

This clonotype has just a few counts. CDR3 region: CSVGVGLPYEQYF. CDR3 nucleotide sequence: TGCAGCGTGGGGGTGGGATTACCCTACGAGCAGTACTTC. The rearrangement joins TRBV29-1 to TRBJ2-7, with D perhaps TRBD1 or TRBD2 (5 bases each). Trimming left V 6 bases short and J 2 bases short, with 14 bases between. The CDR3 is 13 amino acids. CDR1 and CDR2 from the germline V gene are SQVTM and ANQGSEA.

This clonotype has just a few counts. The chain is built from TRBV6-1 and TRBJ2-1; 9 bases map to TRBD2. V lost 7 bases, J lost 2 bases, and 3 bases stayed unmatched. Germline V CDR1 and CDR2: MNHNS, SASEGT. This CDR3 spans 14 amino acids. The CDR3 spells CASTRGGAYNEQFF. For the CDR3, the DNA is TGTGCCAGCACCCGCGGGGGGGCCTACAATGAGCAGTTCTTC.

This clonotype was counted between two and nine times. The chain combines TRBV6-1 with TRBJ1-4; D may be TRBD1 (5 bases). The CDR3 sequence is 14 residues long. V dropped 2 bases and J dropped 7 bases, with 11 bases sitting between them. CDR1 is MNHNS, CDR2 SASEGT, per germline. The CDR3 bases are TGTGCCAGCAGTGAACAGGGTACGGGTGAAAAACTGTTTTTT. This codes for CASSEQGTGEKLFF.

This clonotype was seen repeatedly, ten times or more. The chain employs TRBV30 and TRBJ2-1; weak D call: TRBD2 (5 bases). This CDR3 spans 17 amino acids. In germline, CDR1 is GTSNPN, CDR2 SVGIG (reference sequence). Trimming shortened V by 0 bases and J by 0 bases, and 15 bases separated the two germline ends. The CDR3 is CAWSVGRRATSYNEQFF. The CDR3 DNA reads as TGTGCCTGGAGTGTAGGTCGGCGGGCGACCTCCTACAATGAGCAGTTCTTC.

This clonotype was picked up a small number of times. The chain employs TRBV25-1 and TRBJ2-3; 10 bases agree with TRBD2. From germline, CDR1 is MGHDK and CDR2 SYGVNS. The junction had 8 bases not matched to a gene; V was cut back by 5 bases and J by 3 bases. This CDR3 spans 16 amino acids. CDR3 coding DNA: TGTGCCAGCAGTCCACTAGCGGGAAGGGATACAGATACGCAGTATTTT. It yields the protein CASSPLAGRDTDTQYF.

Many counts were recorded for this clonotype. This sequence joins TRBV6-2 or TRBV6-3 and TRBJ1-6; 8 bases align to TRBD1. V gave up 2 bases and J gave up 16 bases; unmatched junction bases: 4. The CDR3 sequence is 12 residues long. CDR1 is MNHEY, CDR2 SVGEGT, per germline. CDR3 in amino acids: CASSYKDRGLHF. The CDR3 DNA reads as TGTGCCAGCAGTTACAAAGACAGGGGACTCCACTTT.

The chain links TRBV4-2 to TRBJ2-6; D is unclear. CDR3 size: 15 residues. V was shortened by 0 bases and J by 0 bases, with 3 bases between the two germline ends. Germline V gene sequence: CDR1 LGHNA, CDR2 YNFKEQ. This CDR3 reads CASSQEPSGANVLTF. CDR3 sequence (DNA): TGTGCCAGCAGCCAAGAGCCCTCTGGGGCCAACGTCCTGACTTTC.

The chain employs TRBV28 and TRBJ2-5; the match to TRBD2 covers 7 bases. CDR1 MDHEN and CDR2 SYDVKM come from the germline V gene. With V trimmed by 2 bases and J by 5 bases, 8 bases remained unmatched. This CDR3 has 15 residues. The CDR3 sequence is CASSLGLGREETQYF. The DNA for the CDR3 is TGTGCCAGCAGTTTAGGCCTGGGGCGGGAGGAGACCCAGTACTTC.

V is TRBV10-3 and J is TRBJ2-5; D is uncertain. The V gene lost 1 base and the J gene lost 3 bases, with 6 bases spanning the gap. Germline V lookup: CDR1 ENHRY, CDR2 SYGVKD. This CDR3 contains 13 residues. For the CDR3, the DNA is TGTGCCATCAGTGAGTGGCCCGAAGAGACCCAGTACTTC. As protein: CAISEWPEETQYF.

The chain uses TRBV5-6 and TRBJ1-1; D is undetermined. This CDR3 spans 13 amino acids. CDR1 and CDR2 (germline): SGHDT, YYEEEE. Trimming pared 0 bases from V and 8 bases from J, leaving 11 bases between. This CDR3 reads CASSLVDTDEAFF. The CDR3 DNA is TGTGCCAGCAGCTTGGTTGATACGGACGAAGCTTTCTTT.

The chain links TRBV28 to TRBJ1-3; 7 nucleotides align to TRBD1. The CDR3 contains 14 residues. Trimming cost V 6 bases and J 2 bases; bases outside gene matches: 4. Germline CDR1 reads MDHEN; CDR2 reads SYDVKM. CDR3 region: CASRTGQTGNTIYF. The DNA of the CDR3 is TGTGCCAGCAGGACGGGACAGACTGGAAACACCATATATTTT.

The sample holds a few counts of this clonotype. The chain joins TRBV6-1 to TRBJ2-3; D possibly corresponds to TRBD1 (6 bases). The CDR3 sequence is 13 residues long. Germline V CDR1 and CDR2: MNHNS, SASEGT. The V gene lost 4 bases and the J gene lost 7 bases, with 12 bases spanning the gap. In DNA, the CDR3 is TGTGCCAGCAGTGGCGCACAGGGAAATACGCAGTATTTT. Protein product: CASSGAQGNTQYF.

This clonotype was picked up a small number of times. The chain has TRBV15 and TRBJ2-3, with D perhaps being TRBD1 or TRBD2 (5 bases each). Trimming pared 1 base from V and 4 bases from J, leaving 15 bases between. The germline gives CDR1 LNHNV, CDR2 YYDKDF (reference sequence). The CDR3 sequence is 16 residues long. CDR3 bases: TGTGCCACCAGCAGAGTGGGGCGGGTATCCTCAGATACGCAGTATTTT. This gives the protein CATSRVGRVSSDTQYF. Looking up the rest from reference TRBV15 and TRBJ2-3 gives the full variable domain: DAMVIQNPRYQVTQFGKPVTLSCSQTLNHNVMYWYQQKSSQAPKLLFHYYDKDFNNEADTPDNFQSRRPNTSFCFLDIRSPGLGDTAMYLCATSRVGRVSSDTQYFGPGTRLTVL.

This clonotype was found a few times. The V gene is TRBV12-3 or TRBV12-4, the J gene TRBJ2-1; D assignment may be TRBD1 or TRBD2 (5 bases each). The CDR3 covers 11 residues. The V gene lost 9 bases and the J gene lost 15 bases, with 18 bases spanning the gap. CDR3 residues: CASNSGTRTFF. In DNA, the CDR3 is TGTGCCAGTAATTCGGGGACCAGGACGTTCTTC.